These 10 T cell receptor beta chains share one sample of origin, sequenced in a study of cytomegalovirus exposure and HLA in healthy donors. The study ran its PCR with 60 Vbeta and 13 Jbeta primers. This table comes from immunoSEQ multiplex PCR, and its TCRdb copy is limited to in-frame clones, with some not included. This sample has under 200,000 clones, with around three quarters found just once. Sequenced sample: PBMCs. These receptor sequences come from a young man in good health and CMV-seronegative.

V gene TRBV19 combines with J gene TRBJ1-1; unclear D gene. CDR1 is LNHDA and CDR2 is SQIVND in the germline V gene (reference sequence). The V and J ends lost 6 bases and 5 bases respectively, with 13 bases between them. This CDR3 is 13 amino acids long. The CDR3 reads CASSQSRRTEAFF. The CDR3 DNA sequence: TGTGCCAGTAGCCAATCACGCAGGACTGAAGCTTTCTTT.

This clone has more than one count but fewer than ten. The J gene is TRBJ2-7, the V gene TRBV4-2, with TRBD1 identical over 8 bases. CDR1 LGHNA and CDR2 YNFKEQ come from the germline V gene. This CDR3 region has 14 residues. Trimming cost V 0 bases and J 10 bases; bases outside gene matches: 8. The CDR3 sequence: CASSQDPRGQVQYF. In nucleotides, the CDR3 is TGTGCCAGCAGCCAAGATCCCCGGGGACAGGTTCAGTACTTC.

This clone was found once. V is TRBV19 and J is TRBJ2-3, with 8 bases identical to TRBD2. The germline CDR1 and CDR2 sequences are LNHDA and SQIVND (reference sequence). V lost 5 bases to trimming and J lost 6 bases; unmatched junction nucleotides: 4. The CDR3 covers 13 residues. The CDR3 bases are TGTGCCAGTAGTTTCGGGAGGGGGGATACGCAGTATTTT. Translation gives CASSFGRGDTQYF.

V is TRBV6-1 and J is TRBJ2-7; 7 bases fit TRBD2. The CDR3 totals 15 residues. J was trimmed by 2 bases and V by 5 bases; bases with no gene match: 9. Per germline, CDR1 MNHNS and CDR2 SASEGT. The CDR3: CASSTLGGGAYEQYF. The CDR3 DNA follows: TGTGCCAGCAGTACTTTGGGGGGGGGAGCCTACGAGCAGTACTTC.

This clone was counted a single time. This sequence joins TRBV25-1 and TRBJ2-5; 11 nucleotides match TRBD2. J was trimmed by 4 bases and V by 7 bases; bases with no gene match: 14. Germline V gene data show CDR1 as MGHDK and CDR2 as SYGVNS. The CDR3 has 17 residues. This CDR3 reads CASTPLAGGQVGETQYF. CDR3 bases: TGTGCCAGCACCCCATTAGCGGGAGGGCAGGTAGGAGAGACCCAGTACTTC.

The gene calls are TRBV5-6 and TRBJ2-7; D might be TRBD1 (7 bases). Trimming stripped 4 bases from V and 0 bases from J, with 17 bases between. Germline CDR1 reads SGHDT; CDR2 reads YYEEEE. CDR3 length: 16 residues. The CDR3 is CASSGGDRWDSYEQYF. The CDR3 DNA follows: TGTGCCAGCAGCGGCGGGGACAGATGGGACTCCTACGAGCAGTACTTC.

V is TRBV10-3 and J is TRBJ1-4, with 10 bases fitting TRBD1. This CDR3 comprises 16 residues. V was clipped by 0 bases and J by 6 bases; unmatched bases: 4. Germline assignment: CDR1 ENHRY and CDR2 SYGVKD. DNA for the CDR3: TGTGCCATCAGTGAGTCGAAAGGGACAGGGGATGAAAAACTGTTTTTT. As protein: CAISESKGTGDEKLFF.

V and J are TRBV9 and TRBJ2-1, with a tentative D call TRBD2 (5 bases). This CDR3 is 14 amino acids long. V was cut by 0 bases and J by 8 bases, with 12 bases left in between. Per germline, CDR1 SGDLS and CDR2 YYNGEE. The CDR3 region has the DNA TGTGCCAGCAGCGTAGAGGGAGCGGTCGATGAGCAGTTCTTC. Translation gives CASSVEGAVDEQFF.

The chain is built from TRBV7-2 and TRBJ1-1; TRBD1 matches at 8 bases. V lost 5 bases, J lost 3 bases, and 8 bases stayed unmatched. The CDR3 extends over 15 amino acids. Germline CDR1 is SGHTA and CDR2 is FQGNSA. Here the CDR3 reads CASSPSGTGYTEAFF. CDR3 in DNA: TGTGCCAGCAGCCCTAGTGGGACAGGATACACTGAAGCTTTCTTT.

This CDR3 reads CASSYTGGGGTQYF. In nucleotides, the CDR3 is TGTGCCAGCAGTTACACAGGGGGCGGCGGGACCCAGTACTTC. The chain joins TRBV7-9 to TRBJ2-5, with TRBD1 matching 9 bases. Germline V gene sequence: CDR1 SEHNR, CDR2 FQNEAQ (reference sequence). The CDR3 has 14 amino acids. Trimming removed 6 bases from V and 7 bases from J; junction bases left unmatched: 9.